This is a list of T cell receptor beta chains from one sample in a study of beta chain features in type 1 diabetes. The table came from immunoSEQ multiplex PCR; TCRdb's copy has only in-frame clones and leaves some out. The sample has under 250,000 clones; around 9.9% are singletons. The sequencing sample was made of central memory CD4+ T cells from blood. These receptors originate from a man younger than 30 in good health. Both conserved end residues are part of each CDR3. D genes are given only for firm matches. A row's size may be missing; if present it is once, few, many or a size class.

D gene	clone size	CDR3 length	V gene	J gene	CDR3 DNA	CDR3 protein
TRBD1	.	14	TRBV10-3	TRBJ2-1	TGTGCCACTATGACAGGGGGCTTAAACAATGAGCAGTTCTTC	CATMTGGLNNEQFF
.	.	14	TRBV19	TRBJ2-7	TGTGCCAGTAGTATGGGGGTTAGGGCCTCCGAGCAGTACTTC	CASSMGVRASEQYF
TRBD2	few	15	TRBV18	TRBJ2-1	TGTGCCAGCTCACCTCTGGCGGGAGGGCGGAATGAGCAGTTCTTC	CASSPLAGGRNEQFF
.	.	14	TRBV30	TRBJ1-1	TGTGCCTGGAGTAGGATTGGGGGTATCACTGAAGCTTTCTTT	CAWSRIGGITEAFF
TRBD2	.	15	TRBV6-1	TRBJ2-7	TGTGCCAGCAGTGAGGGTAGCGGGAGTTTCTACGAGCAGTACTTC	CASSEGSGSFYEQYF
TRBD1	.	14	TRBV30	TRBJ1-1	TGTGCCTGGAGTTCAAGGGGGCGGGGCACTGAAGCTTTCTTT	CAWSSRGRGTEAFF
TRBD1	.	14	TRBV2	TRBJ1-5	TGTGCCAGCAGTTTAGACAGGGGCAATCAGCCCCAGCATTTT	CASSLDRGNQPQHF
TRBD1	few	15	TRBV28	TRBJ1-2	TGTGCCAGCAGGCCATCCACAGGGGTTAACTATGGCTACACCTTC	CASRPSTGVNYGYTF
TRBD1	few	15	TRBV9	TRBJ2-7	TGTGCCAGCAGCGCGAACAGGGGATCCTTAGACGAGCAGTACTTC	CASSANRGSLDEQYF
TRBD2	.	15	TRBV11-2	TRBJ2-7	TGTGCCAGCAGCTTATTAACTAGCGGGAGTTACGAGCAGTACTTC	CASSLLTSGSYEQYF
TRBD2	few	17	TRBV7-3	TRBJ2-3	TGTGCCAGCAGCCCGCTAGCGGTTAGCGCTCGTGCAGATACGCAGTATTTT	CASSPLAVSARADTQYF
.	few	11	TRBV10-3	TRBJ2-7	TGTGCCATCAGTAGTGGCTACGAGCAGTACTTC	CAISSGYEQYF
TRBD1	few	16	TRBV7-9	TRBJ2-4	TGTGCCAGCAGTATCTGGACAGGCCAGATCAAAAACATTCAGTACTTC	CASSIWTGQIKNIQYF
.	few	14	TRBV29-1	TRBJ2-3	TGCAGCGTTGAAGGGCCGCTTAGCACAGATACGCAGTATTTT	CSVEGPLSTDTQYF
.	many	16	TRBV7-2	TRBJ2-3	TGTGCCAGCAGCTTATTTTGGGGGTCTAGCACAGATACGCAGTATTTT	CASSLFWGSSTDTQYF
TRBD2	.	15	TRBV7-3	TRBJ2-7	TGTGCCAGCAGCCCCGCTAGCGGTAGCTCCTACGAGCAGTACTTC	CASSPASGSSYEQYF
.	few	15	TRBV7-9	TRBJ2-1	TGTGCCAGCAGCTTAACCGGGGCTAGCAGCAATGAGCAGTTCTTC	CASSLTGASSNEQFF
TRBD1	.	15	TRBV28	TRBJ2-2	TGTGCCAGCAGCTCGCCGGGACAGGGGACCGGGGAGCTGTTTTTT	CASSSPGQGTGELFF
.	.	14	TRBV7-9	TRBJ2-1	TGTGCCAGCAGCCCGACCGGACCATACAATGAGCAGTTCTTC	CASSPTGPYNEQFF
TRBD2	.	15	TRBV18	TRBJ2-5	TGTGCCAGCTCCTACGTGGGACTAGCTAAAGAGACCCAGTACTTC	CASSYVGLAKETQYF
TRBD2	.	15	TRBV9	TRBJ2-2	TGTGCCAGCAGCGGGACTAGCGGGAACACCGGGGAGCTGTTTTTT	CASSGTSGNTGELFF
.	.	14	TRBV19	TRBJ2-3	TGTGCCAGTAGAGGCAGCGGGAGCACAGATACGCAGTATTTT	CASRGSGSTDTQYF
.	few	15	TRBV5-4	TRBJ2-1	TGTGCCAGCAGCTTGGACGGTAGCTCCTACAATGAGCAGTTCTTC	CASSLDGSSYNEQFF
TRBD1	.	13	TRBV5-1	TRBJ1-1	TGCGCCAGCAGCTCCCAGGGGGGAACTGAAGCTTTCTTT	CASSSQGGTEAFF
.	few	12	TRBV18	TRBJ2-1	TGTGCCAGCTCAACAGCTCCGGGGGGCCCGTTCTTC	CASSTAPGGPFF
.	many	12	TRBV7-2	TRBJ2-2	TGTGCCAGCAGCCCTCCTGAAGGGTTGCTGTTTTTT	CASSPPEGLLFF
.	few	17	TRBV5-4	TRBJ2-3	TGTGCCAGCAGCTTGCCTCCGGGCAGGGGACCCACAGATACGCAGTATTTT	CASSLPPGRGPTDTQYF
.	few	13	TRBV14	TRBJ1-5	TGTGCCAGCAGCGCGGGCGGGGATCAGCCCCAGCATTTT	CASSAGGDQPQHF
.	many	12	TRBV7-9	TRBJ2-7	TGTGCCAGCAGCCCCGTGGCCTACGAGCAGTACTTC	CASSPVAYEQYF
.	.	16	TRBV7-9	TRBJ2-2	TGTGCCAGCAGCCAGCGTAGGGGAGTGAACACCGGGGAGCTGTTTTTT	CASSQRRGVNTGELFF
TRBD1	many	16	TRBV5-1	TRBJ2-3	TGCGCCAGCAGCCCGGCCGGACAGGGGAGGACAGATACGCAGTATTTT	CASSPAGQGRTDTQYF
.	.	20	TRBV15	TRBJ2-7	TGTGCCACCAGCAGAGTGGGGACAGGGATGACTAGCGGTTCCTCCTACGAGCAGTACTTC	CATSRVGTGMTSGSSYEQYF
TRBD1	.	15	TRBV7-2	TRBJ1-5	TGTGCCAGCAGCCTAGACAGGGGGAAAGGACAGCCCCAGCATTTT	CASSLDRGKGQPQHF
.	few	13	TRBV7-3	TRBJ2-5	TGTGCCAGCAGCTTAAGGAATCAAGAGACCCAGTACTTC	CASSLRNQETQYF
.	.	11	TRBV28	TRBJ2-1	TGTGCCAGCCTTCTTAACAATGAGCAGTTCTTC	CASLLNNEQFF
TRBD1	few	16	TRBV6-6	TRBJ2-2	TGTGCCAGCAGGAAGGACAGGGGGCTTGCCACCGGGGAGCTGTTTTTT	CASRKDRGLATGELFF
TRBD2	.	15	TRBV7-2	TRBJ2-3	TGTGCCAGCAGCTTATTCTTTTGGGAGGGCGATACGCAGTATTTT	CASSLFFWEGDTQYF
.	many	16	TRBV7-2	TRBJ2-7	TGTGCCAGCAGCTTGGCACCTAGCGAGACCTCCTACGAGCAGTACTTC	CASSLAPSETSYEQYF
.	.	14	TRBV19	TRBJ2-3	TGTGCCAGTAGTACGACACGAAGCACAGATACGCAGTATTTT	CASSTTRSTDTQYF
TRBD2	.	16	TRBV4-3	TRBJ2-3	TGCGCCAGCAGCCAAAGCCTTAGCGGGGGGGCCGATACGCAGTATTTT	CASSQSLSGGADTQYF
TRBD2	.	16	TRBV7-2	TRBJ2-3	TGTGCCAGCAGCCCCCGGGGGGCGGGAGGAGAAGATACGCAGTATTTT	CASSPRGAGGEDTQYF